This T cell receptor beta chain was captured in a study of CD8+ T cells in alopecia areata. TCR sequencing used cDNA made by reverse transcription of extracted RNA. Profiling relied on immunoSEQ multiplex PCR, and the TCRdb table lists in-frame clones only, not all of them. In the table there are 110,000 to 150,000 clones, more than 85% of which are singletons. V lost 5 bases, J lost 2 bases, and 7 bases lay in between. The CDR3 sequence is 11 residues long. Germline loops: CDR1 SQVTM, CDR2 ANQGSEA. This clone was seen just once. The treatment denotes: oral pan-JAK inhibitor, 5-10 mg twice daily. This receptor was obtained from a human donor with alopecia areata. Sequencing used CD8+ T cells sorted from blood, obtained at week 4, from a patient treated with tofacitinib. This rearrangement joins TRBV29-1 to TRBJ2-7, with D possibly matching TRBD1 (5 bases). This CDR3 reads CSVLTAYEQYF. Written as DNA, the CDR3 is TGCAGCGTTTTGACAGCCTACGAGCAGTACTTC.